This T cell receptor (beta chain) comes out of a study of CD8 T cells in ankylosing spondylitis. Study-level findings and limits: Blood from ankylosing spondylitis patients appeared to carry a characteristic roughly 8-variant TCR beta motif.

Libraries of TCR beta came from quantitative 5'-RACE with molecular barcodes. TCRdb reprocessed the 5' RACE reads with MiXCR, giving one entry per CDR3 protein. The sample contains more than 500,000 distinct CDR3 sequences, approximately 5.3% of which appear only once. This clonotype was seen at least ten times. Its antigen remains unknown. This TCR was recovered from a male donor with ankylosing spondylitis. Sequenced: blood, either unsorted or a sorted T cell fraction (not recorded which).

As DNA, the CDR3 is TGTGCCAGCAGTTACTCGCTTCTTACTCGGGATAATTCACCCCTCCACTTT. It translates to CASSYSLLTRDNSPLHF. The V gene is TRBV6-5, the J gene TRBJ1-6; D not resolved. Germline assignment: CDR1 MNHEY and CDR2 SVGAGI. This CDR3 contains 17 residues. The germline V and J ends were trimmed by 0 bases and 5 bases, with 14 bases remaining between them.